This TCR beta chain was observed in a study of response to subunit inactivated influenza vaccine. TCRdb re-called the RT-PCR reads with MiXCR, one entry per CDR3 protein. This sample yields some 540,000 distinct CDR3 sequences, of which less than 25% are seen a single time; about 3% belongs to the top ten. Trimming pared 6 bases from V and 2 bases from J, leaving 19 bases between. CDR1 is WSHSY and CDR2 is SAAADI in the germline V gene. The CDR3 totals 16 residues. This sample was also put to use in a study of T cells expressing NK-cell markers. This second study notes: Libraries used 5'RACE template switching adding universal primer site and UMIs. Sorted CD3+CD56+NKG2C+, CD3+CD56+NKG2C- and CD3+CD56-NKG2C+ T-cell subsets were beta-chain profiled. The CD3+CD56-NKG2C+ fraction was also led by these clonotypes in a handful of donors. Whether expanded NKG2C+ T cell clones were HCMV-specific remained unclear.

The TCR sequence derives from a man in his fifties or sixties who received an inactivated influenza vaccine. This chain uses TRBV10-2 with TRBJ1-2, with D possibly TRBD1 on 5 matching bases. The specimen comprised CD4+ T cells sorted from PBMCs, sampled less than 13 days after vaccination. The CDR3 is CASRTVTGTGNYGYTF. For the CDR3, the DNA is TGCGCCAGCAGAACCGTTACCGGGACGGGGAACTATGGCTACACCTTC.